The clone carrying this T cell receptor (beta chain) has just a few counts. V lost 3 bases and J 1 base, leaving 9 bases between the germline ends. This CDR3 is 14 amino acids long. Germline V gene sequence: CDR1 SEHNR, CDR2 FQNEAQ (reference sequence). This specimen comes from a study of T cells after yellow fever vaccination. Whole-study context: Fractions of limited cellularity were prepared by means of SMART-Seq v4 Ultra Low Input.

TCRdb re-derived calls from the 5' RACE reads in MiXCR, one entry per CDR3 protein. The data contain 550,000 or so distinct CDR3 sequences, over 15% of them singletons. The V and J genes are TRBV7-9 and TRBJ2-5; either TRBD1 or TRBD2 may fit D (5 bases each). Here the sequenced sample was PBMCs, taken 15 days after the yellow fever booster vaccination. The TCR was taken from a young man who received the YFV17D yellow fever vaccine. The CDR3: CASSFMGTQETQYF. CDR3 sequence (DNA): TGTGCCAGCAGCTTTATGGGGACCCAAGAGACCCAGTACTTC.